Listed below are T cell receptor beta chains from one sample, sequenced in a study of T cells in Graves' hyperthyroidism and ophthalmopathy. TCRdb processed the multiplex PCR reads anew with MiXCR; each CDR3 protein has one entry. The sample lists over 500,000 distinct CDR3 sequences; more than 15% were seen once. Sequencing input: blood. The receptor source for this set is a woman younger than 30 with Graves' ophthalmopathy. The CDR3 runs from the conserved cysteine through the conserved F or W. The order of the fields is clone size, J gene, D gene, V gene, CDR3 DNA, CDR3 protein. The D gene is left open where the match is weak. A row's size may be missing; if present it is once, few, many or a size class.

NA TRBJ1-4 TRBD1 TRBV30 TGTGCCTGGAGTGGTGACACAGGGACAGCAACTAATGAAAAACTGTTTTTT CAWSGDTGTATNEKLFF
few TRBJ1-1 NA TRBV27 TGTGTCAGCAGTTTATCCACAGGTACTGAAGCTTTCTTT CVSSLSTGTEAFF
NA TRBJ1-1 TRBD1 TRBV18 TGTGCCAGCTCAACAAGGACAGGGGATGGGACTGAAGCTTTCTTT CASSTRTGDGTEAFF
NA TRBJ1-5 NA TRBV28 TGTGCCAGCAGTTTACGGCGGCAGGGAGAACAGCCCCAGCATTTT CASSLRRQGEQPQHF
few TRBJ1-4 NA TRBV2 TGTGCCAGCAGGGGGGAAGTAGTTAATGAAAAACTGTTTTTT CASRGEVVNEKLFF
many TRBJ2-7 NA TRBV3-1 TGTGCCAGCAGCCAAGCAGGGCAGTACTTC CASSQAGQYF
many TRBJ2-3 NA TRBV6-2/TRBV6-3 TGTGCCAGCAGTTACTCTCTCGAGGGCACAGATACGCAGTATTTT CASSYSLEGTDTQYF
few TRBJ2-2 NA TRBV9 TGTGCCAGCAGCGTAGGACTCGCCCGGGAGCTGTTTTTT CASSVGLARELFF
NA TRBJ2-6 TRBD1 TRBV7-8 TGTGCCAGCAGCTTAGTGAGGGGGCTCTCATTCTCTGGGGCCAACGTCCTGACTTTC CASSLVRGLSFSGANVLTF
once TRBJ1-5 NA TRBV27 TGTGCCAGCAGTTTCATGCAAACCCATCAGCCCCAGCATTTT CASSFMQTHQPQHF
NA TRBJ2-3 TRBD2 TRBV19 TGTGCCAGTAAAGGGACTAGCGGGACAGATACGCAGTATTTT CASKGTSGTDTQYF
NA TRBJ1-3 NA TRBV28 TGTGCCAGCACATACAGGGCGGCTGGAAACACCATATATTTT CASTYRAAGNTIYF
NA TRBJ1-5 NA TRBV18 TGTGCCAGCTCACCAATGAGATTCAATCAGCCCCAGCATTTT CASSPMRFNQPQHF
NA TRBJ2-1 TRBD2 TRBV2 TGTGCCAGCAGCGCCATAGCGGGGGAATACAATGAGCAGTTCTTC CASSAIAGEYNEQFF
many TRBJ1-4 NA TRBV12-3/TRBV12-4 TGTGCCAGCAGTTTTACAGGGTGGGTGTGGGCAACTAATGAAAAACTGTTTTTT CASSFTGWVWATNEKLFF
many TRBJ2-7 NA TRBV7-2 TGTGCCAGCAGCTTGCGGGGCCCAACCGAGCAGTACTTC CASSLRGPTEQYF
NA TRBJ1-5 NA TRBV7-2 TGTGCCAGCAGCTTGGTGGCAGATAATCAGCCCCAGCATTTT CASSLVADNQPQHF
many TRBJ2-7 NA TRBV5-1 TGCGCCAGCAGCTTCAGGGGAGAATCCTACGAGCAGTACTTC CASSFRGESYEQYF
many TRBJ1-1 NA TRBV6-5 TGTGCCAGCAGTTACAGTTTGGTGGCAAAGGTGAACACTGAAGCTTTCTTT CASSYSLVAKVNTEAFF
many TRBJ2-3 NA TRBV5-8 TGTGCCAGCAGCTTGGCAGGGTTGAGGCTAGATACGCAGTATTTT CASSLAGLRLDTQYF
many TRBJ2-2 NA TRBV7-9 TGTGCCAGCAGCTTAACAGGTTTTACCGGGGAGCTGTTTTTT CASSLTGFTGELFF
few TRBJ2-1 NA TRBV30 TGTGCCTGGATCTACGGGAGTGGCAATGAGCAGTTCTTC CAWIYGSGNEQFF
NA TRBJ1-1 NA TRBV6-2/TRBV6-3 TGTGCCAGCAGTCAAACCGGGACATCCCCGGACACTGAAGCTTTCTTT CASSQTGTSPDTEAFF
few TRBJ2-5 NA TRBV24-1 TGTGCCACCAGTGATCTCGACATGAAAGAGACCCAGTACTTC CATSDLDMKETQYF
NA TRBJ1-1 NA TRBV6-1 TGTGCCAGCAGTTTGACAGACTTGAACACTGAAGCTTTCTTT CASSLTDLNTEAFF
NA TRBJ2-1 NA TRBV7-2 TGTGCCAGCAGCTTAGTAGAAGTCTCTGAGCAGTTCTTC CASSLVEVSEQFF
NA TRBJ2-2 NA TRBV19 TGTGCCAGTAGTTCCACCCGCAGGGGCGGGGAGCTGTTTTTT CASSSTRRGGELFF
many TRBJ2-3 TRBD1 TRBV7-2 TGTGCCAGCAGCCCGACAGGGGCCCTCACAGATACGCAGTATTTT CASSPTGALTDTQYF
few TRBJ2-1 NA TRBV6-1 TGTGCCAGCAGTCCTGGGTGGGAAAACAATGAGCAGTTCTTC CASSPGWENNEQFF
many TRBJ2-3 NA TRBV5-6 TGTGCCAGCAGCTTGTCGGGGGTGGGCACAGATACGCAGTATTTT CASSLSGVGTDTQYF
few TRBJ2-7 TRBD2 TRBV20-1 TGCAGCTCAACTAGCGGGAGAGGGGGGAACTACGAGCAGTACTTC CSSTSGRGGNYEQYF
few TRBJ1-1 NA TRBV30 TGTGCCTGGAGTGTACTTTACAGCGAAGCTTTCTTT CAWSVLYSEAFF
many TRBJ2-3 TRBD2 TRBV2 TGTGCCAGCAGTCTAGCGGAAAACACAGATACGCAGTATTTT CASSLAENTDTQYF
many TRBJ2-3 TRBD2 TRBV6-2/TRBV6-3 TGTGCCACGGGACTAGCGGACACAGATACGCAGTATTTT CATGLADTDTQYF
once TRBJ2-7 TRBD2 TRBV30 TGTGCCTGGAGTGTACGAAGTACCGGGACTAGCGGGAGGGCCAGAGCGAACGAGCAGTACTTC CAWSVRSTGTSGRARANEQYF
few TRBJ2-2 NA TRBV5-4 TGTGCCAGCAGCTCTAGGACAGAGATGAACACCGGGGAGCTGTTTTTT CASSSRTEMNTGELFF
many TRBJ1-5 TRBD1 TRBV7-3 TGTGCCAGCAGGATAGGACAGGGTTGTCAGCCCCAGCATTTT CASRIGQGCQPQHF
once TRBJ2-1 NA TRBV12-3/TRBV12-4 TGTGCCAGCAGTTTAGGTAAAGGACACTACAATGAGCAGTTCTTC CASSLGKGHYNEQFF